The sequence of this T cell receptor beta chain was determined in a study of vaccination and CD4 T cells after COVID-19. Study summary: Convalescent individuals numbered four females and six males, two being Hispanic. Each of the control cultures got a CEFX pool, an HIV-1 Nef pool, or no peptide.

Note on this clonotype: Its specificity is unknown.

Sequenced with the Oncomine TCR Beta short-read assay was DNA taken from cultured CD4+ T cells. A single record per CDR3 protein comes from TCRdb applying MiXCR to the PCR reads. The table lists over 15,000 distinct CDR3 sequences, around 48% of them singletons. CDR1 and CDR2 (germline): DFQATT, SNEGSKA (reference sequence). The CDR3 is 11 amino acids. The V end lost 1 base, the J end lost 2 bases, and 2 bases lay between the germline ends. Treatment in this sample: roughly 10-day PBMC culture with coronavirus spike peptide pools or control peptides (ViraFEST assay). Expanded clonotypes were found by TCR sequencing after peptide-pool stimulation (ViraFEST). Replacement of half the medium with fresh IL-2 medium took place on days 3 and 7.

The sequence was obtained from a human donor who had recovered from COVID-19. The sequenced sample consisted of CD4+ T cells from blood, cultured in vitro. V usage is TRBV20-1 and J usage is TRBJ1-1; D is undetermined. The CDR3 coding sequence is TGCAGTGCTAGAGCTAACACTGAAGCTTTCTTT. The encoded protein is CSARANTEAFF.